This T cell receptor beta chain was found in a study of CXCR3-negative and CXCR3-positive naive CD8 T cells. As regards this clonotype: Its antigen is undetermined.

TRB cDNA libraries were made by UMI-labeled 5' RACE. TCRdb processed the 5' RACE reads again and assigns one entry to each CDR3 protein, with no DNA. The sample's table shows some 130,000 distinct CDR3 sequences. Germline values: CDR1 MNHEY, CDR2 SMNVEV (reference sequence). This CDR3 has 13 amino acids. Triplicate sorting captured roughly 310,000 cells each from every CD8+ T cell subset. A CD45RO-CCR7+CD27+CD95- profile was what naive CD8+ T cells displayed. Findings and caveats of the study: Both of the naive subsets showed about the same high diversity, but memory CD8+ cells had much less. Naive cells that were CXCR3-negative or CXCR3-positive used TRBV-TRBJ genes alike, while memory cells diverged. CXCR3-positive naive cells carried more hydrophobic TRB CDR3s than CXCR3-negative naive cells did.

The source is a human donor in good health. Some clones in this sample may be carry-over from other donors' samples. V gene TRBV27 combines with J gene TRBJ2-3. The sample taken for sequencing was naive CXCR3+ CD8+ T cells from blood. Indicated subset: CD45RO-CCR7+CD27+CD95- naive CD8+ T cells expressing CXCR3 (TNR3+). The CDR3 sequence: CASKTRIRDTQYF.